The 24 T cell receptor beta chains reported below all come from one sample, sequenced in a study of blood T cell repertoires in COVID-19. Some clones are missing from TCRdb's copy, which holds only in-frame ones; the method was immunoSEQ multiplex PCR. This sample has some 83,000 clones, with roughly 88% found just once. The sequenced sample consisted of peripheral blood. The receptors were gathered from a man between 60 and 70 years old with acute or convalescent COVID-19.

The V call is TRBV28, the J call TRBJ1-2, with 9 bases lining up with TRBD1. Looked up from germline, CDR1 is MDHEN and CDR2 is SYDVKM. J gave up 8 bases and V 6 bases, and 7 bases lay outside the gene matches. The CDR3 is 13 residues long. In DNA, the CDR3 is TGTGCCAGCAGGGGACAGGGCTCGGGGGGCTACACCTTC. Translated: CASRGQGSGGYTF.

The chain is built from TRBV5-4 and TRBJ1-5, with D possibly matching TRBD1 (6 bases). CDR3 length: 14 residues. The germline CDR1 and CDR2 sequences are SGHNT and YYREEE (reference sequence). V lost 4 bases and J 4 bases, leaving 12 bases between the germline ends. CDR3 in amino acids: CASSVQGSNQPQHF. CDR3 nucleotides: TGTGCCAGCAGCGTACAGGGTTCTAATCAGCCCCAGCATTTT.

V and J are TRBV6-2 or TRBV6-3 and TRBJ1-2, with unresolved D. CDR1 is MNHEY and CDR2 is SVGEGT in the germline V gene. V was clipped by 6 bases and J by 4 bases, with 18 bases between them. This CDR3 contains 15 residues. As DNA, the CDR3 is TGTGCCAGCAGCCTAGTTCCACAGAGGGCCTATGGCTACACCTTC. As protein: CASSLVPQRAYGYTF.

J is TRBJ2-3 and V is TRBV5-1, with 10 bases aligning to TRBD2. Germline CDR1 reads SGHRS; CDR2 reads YFSETQ. V gave up 4 bases and J gave up 1 base; unmatched junction bases: 9. CDR3 length equals 17 residues. In DNA, the CDR3 is TGCGCCAGCAGCCCTTACCCTGGGACTAGCGGCACAGATACGCAGTATTTT. This codes for CASSPYPGTSGTDTQYF.

The V and J genes are TRBV27 and TRBJ1-5; D unresolved. Trimming took off 5 bases at V and 0 bases at J, with 14 bases between the two ends. Per the germline V gene, CDR1 is MNHEY and CDR2 is SMNVEV (reference sequence). The CDR3 is 16 residues long. CDR3 protein: CASSPHSGASNQPQHF. The CDR3 DNA follows: TGTGCCAGCAGTCCCCACAGCGGAGCTAGCAATCAGCCCCAGCATTTT.

The gene calls are TRBV29-1 and TRBJ2-1, with D possibly matching TRBD1 (6 bases). Trimming left V 0 bases short and J 7 bases short, with 16 bases between. The germline gives CDR1 SQVTM, CDR2 ANQGSEA. This CDR3 has 15 amino acids. CDR3 sequence: CSVEEGRGTGNEQFF. CDR3 nucleotides: TGCAGCGTTGAAGAGGGCAGGGGAACCGGGAATGAGCAGTTCTTC.

The gene calls are TRBV5-6 and TRBJ1-2; D gene uncertain. The V gene's germline CDR1 is SGHDT and CDR2 YYEEEE. The CDR3 spans 15 residues. The V end was cut by 1 base, the J end by 9 bases, with 19 bases between. CDR3 nucleotide sequence: TGTGCCAGCAGCTTGTTCGCAGCCCGCCCGACTCGCTACACCTTC. It specifies CASSLFAARPTRYTF.

This rearrangement joins TRBV19 to TRBJ1-1, with D perhaps TRBD1 (5 bases). The CDR3 contains 13 residues. V shed 2 bases and J shed 4 bases, with 8 bases lying between them. Germline V gene data show CDR1 as LNHDA and CDR2 as SQIVND (reference sequence). The CDR3 reads CASSIWGGTEAFF. CDR3 DNA sequence: TGTGCCAGTAGTATATGGGGGGGCACTGAAGCTTTCTTT.

The J gene is TRBJ2-3, the V gene TRBV7-3, with D possibly matching TRBD2 (5 bases). CDR3 length equals 12 residues. The V end lost 6 bases, the J end lost 11 bases, and 15 bases lay between the germline ends. The germline V gene has CDR1 SGHTA and CDR2 FQGTGA. The CDR3 DNA reads TGTGCCAGCAGTTACTACAAGGGAGAGCAGTATTTT. It is translated as CASSYYKGEQYF.

This chain uses TRBV24-1 with TRBJ2-1, with 9 bases matching TRBD2. This CDR3 is built from 19 residues. Germline V gene sequence: CDR1 KGHDR, CDR2 SFDVKD. With 3 bases clipped from V and 8 bases from J, the junction kept 19 bases outside the gene matches. The CDR3 nucleotides read TGTGCCACCAGTGATAGTGGGGGGGGTCTAGCGGGATCTGGTGATGAGCAGTTCTTC. It codes for CATSDSGGGLAGSGDEQFF.

The V and J genes are TRBV3-1 (or the pseudogene TRBV3-2) and TRBJ2-3; no reliable D call. This CDR3 is 14 amino acids long. Deletions cut 2 bases from V and 1 base from J, with 7 bases between. Germline CDR1 LGHDT, CDR2 YNNKEL (reference sequence). The CDR3: CASSQRSGTDTQYF. The CDR3 region has the DNA TGTGCCAGCAGCCAACGGAGTGGCACAGATACGCAGTATTTT.

This sequence joins TRBV5-4 and TRBJ2-3, with D possibly being TRBD1 (5 bases). CDR3 length equals 13 residues. In germline, CDR1 is SGHNT, CDR2 YYREEE (reference sequence). Trimming removed 0 bases at V and 4 bases at J, with 6 bases between. CDR3 protein: CASSLAGSDTQYF. The DNA of the CDR3 is TGTGCCAGCAGCTTGGCAGGGTCAGATACGCAGTATTTT.

The genes are TRBV10-2 and TRBJ2-7; 7 nucleotides match TRBD1. V lost 9 bases and J lost 5; bases outside the gene matches: 10. The CDR3 spans 13 residues. CDR1 and CDR2 from the germline V gene are WSHSY and SAAADI. The CDR3 loop is CASTETGSHEQYF. The CDR3 coding sequence is TGCGCCAGTACCGAGACAGGGTCCCACGAGCAGTACTTC.

The chain couples TRBV15 to TRBJ2-7, with TRBD1 as a possible D gene (5 bases). Germline CDR1 and CDR2: LNHNV and YYDKDF (reference sequence). The V end was cut by 4 bases, the J end by 5 bases, with 18 bases between. The CDR3 loop spans 15 amino acids. As DNA, the CDR3 is TGTGCCACCAGCATTCGGGCAGGGCCGTCAGACGAGCAGTACTTC. This encodes CATSIRAGPSDEQYF.

This clone was recorded only once. The chain links TRBV4-2 to TRBJ2-2; 9 positions agree with TRBD2. V lost 4 bases and J lost 4; bases outside the gene matches: 13. CDR1 and CDR2 from the germline V gene are LGHNA and YNFKEQ. The CDR3 is 18 residues long. CDR3 region: CASSRSSTSGLSTGELFF. The CDR3 region has the DNA TGTGCCAGCAGCCGAAGTAGTACTAGCGGGTTAAGCACCGGGGAGCTGTTTTTT.

This clone is a singleton in its sample. The chain couples TRBV5-4 to TRBJ1-2; 10 bases agree with TRBD1. There are 13 residues in the CDR3. V shed 4 bases, J shed 8 bases, and the junction held 5 bases outside the gene matches. Germline CDR1 is SGHNT and CDR2 is YYREEE (reference sequence). CDR3 sequence (DNA): TGTGCCAGCAGCGTGACAGGGGGCTGGGGCTACACCTTC. Translating it yields CASSVTGGWGYTF.

V is TRBV2 and J is TRBJ2-2; 8 nucleotides agree with TRBD1. CDR1 and CDR2 (germline): SNHLY, FYNNEI. Unmatched junction bases numbered 2, after V lost 5 bases and J lost 0 bases. The CDR3 has 15 residues. CDR3 protein: CASSLTGANTGELFF. Here the CDR3 DNA reads TGTGCCAGCAGTCTGACAGGGGCGAACACCGGGGAGCTGTTTTTT.

V usage is TRBV3-1 (or the pseudogene TRBV3-2) and J usage is TRBJ1-1, with 7 bases that match TRBD1. J lost 3 bases, V lost 4 bases, and 11 bases had no gene match. The CDR3 is 16 residues long. Germline assignment: CDR1 LGHDT and CDR2 YNNKEL (reference sequence). CDR3 DNA: TGTGCCAGCAGCCTGTTACCGGGACAGAGATACACTGAAGCTTTCTTT. Its protein product is CASSLLPGQRYTEAFF.

As concerns this clone: This specimen includes other DNA sequences encoding the same CDR3. J is TRBJ1-5 and V is TRBV7-9, with D unresolved. There are 14 residues in the CDR3. CDR1 SEHNR and CDR2 FQNEAQ come from the germline V gene (reference sequence). V was pared by 1 base and J by 6 bases, with 10 bases between. This CDR3 is CASSLGGLGQPQHF. The DNA for the CDR3 is TGTGCCAGCAGCTTAGGAGGGCTGGGTCAGCCCCAGCATTTT. The full variable domain, with the rest looked up from reference TRBV7-9 and TRBJ1-5, is DTGVSQNPRHKITKRGQNVTFRCDPISEHNRLYWYRQTLGQGPEFLTYFQNEAQLEKSRLLSDRFSAERPKGSFSTLEIQRTEQGDSAMYLCASSLGGLGQPQHFGDGTRLSIL.

This clone came up a few times. The chain couples TRBV5-1 to TRBJ2-7; perhaps TRBD1 as D (6 bases). Germline V gene lookup returns CDR1 SGHRS and CDR2 YFSETQ. This CDR3 has 14 residues. V lost 1 base and J lost 1, with 9 bases in between. The CDR3 DNA reads as TGCGCCAGCAGCTTGCGGACAGCTTCCTACGAGCAGTACTTC. It yields the protein CASSLRTASYEQYF.

The chain joins TRBV30 to TRBJ2-7; TRBD1 matches at 7 bases. The CDR3 runs to 12 residues. Germline assignment: CDR1 GTSNPN and CDR2 SVGIG (reference sequence). With V trimmed by 3 bases and J by 3 bases, 2 bases remained unmatched. CDR3 amino acids: CAWRAGGYEQYF. The CDR3 DNA sequence: TGTGCCTGGAGGGCAGGGGGCTACGAGCAGTACTTC.

The chain uses TRBV14 and TRBJ1-1, with 7 bases identical to TRBD1. Per the germline V gene, CDR1 is SGHDN and CDR2 is FVKESK. The CDR3 has 14 amino acids. V shed 1 base, J shed 6 bases, and the junction held 5 bases outside the gene matches. CDR3 sequence reads: CASSQVGTVSEAFF. In DNA form, the CDR3 reads TGTGCCAGCAGCCAAGTGGGGACAGTCTCTGAAGCTTTCTTT.

This clone was observed once. This chain connects TRBV9 to TRBJ1-2; possibly TRBD1 for D (5 bases). V was shortened by 0 bases and J by 4 bases, with 16 bases between the two germline ends. This CDR3 has 16 amino acids. Per the germline V gene, CDR1 is SGDLS and CDR2 is YYNGEE. The CDR3 DNA reads as TGTGCCAGCAGCGTAGCTCCCTCGGGGGTGGGCTATGGCTACACCTTC. This codes for CASSVAPSGVGYGYTF.

The gene calls are TRBV13 and TRBJ2-2, with TRBD2 matching over 9 bases. Germline V gene data show CDR1 as PRHDT and CDR2 as FYEKMQ (reference sequence). J was trimmed by 6 bases and V by 3 bases; bases with no gene match: 5. This CDR3 contains 15 residues. Here the CDR3 DNA reads TGTGCCAGCAGCTTCGCGACTAGCGGCCCCGGGGAGCTGTTTTTT. Translation: CASSFATSGPGELFF. Full variable domain (outside the CDR3, taken from reference TRBV13 and TRBJ2-2): AAGVIQSPRHLIKEKRETATLKCYPIPRHDTVYWYQQGPGQDPQFLISFYEKMQSDKGSIPDRFSAQQFSDYHSELNMSSLELGDSALYFCASSFATSGPGELFFGEGSRLTVL.